One sample yielded the 27 T cell receptor beta chains listed below, sequenced in a study of blood T cell repertoires in COVID-19. This table comes from immunoSEQ multiplex PCR, and its TCRdb copy is limited to in-frame clones, with some not included. The sample comprises around 300,000 clones, roughly 89% of which are singletons, and roughly 1% rests with the top ten. Source material: peripheral blood. The receptors here all came from a woman in her thirties or forties with COVID-19, enrolled during active disease.

This clone was detected only once. The genes are TRBV5-4 and TRBJ1-6, with 7 bases lining up with TRBD1. CDR1 SGHNT and CDR2 YYREEE come from the germline V gene (reference sequence). V shed 4 bases, J shed 9 bases, and the junction held 10 bases outside the gene matches. The CDR3 sequence is 15 residues long. CDR3 loop: CASSPSTGVASPLHF. The CDR3, as DNA: TGTGCCAGCAGCCCCTCTACAGGGGTGGCTTCACCCCTCCACTTT.

This chain connects TRBV6-5 to TRBJ1-2; TRBD1 aligns across 9 bases. CDR3 length: 12 residues. V gave up 8 bases and J gave up 11 bases; unmatched junction bases: 9. CDR1 is MNHEY, CDR2 SVGAGI, per germline. The CDR3 protein is CASRRTGVGYTF. DNA of the CDR3: TGTGCCAGCCGACGGACAGGGGTTGGGTACACCTTC.

The chain is built from TRBV5-1 and TRBJ1-1; 7 bases are shared with TRBD1. CDR3 size: 16 residues. The V and J ends lost 4 bases and 1 base, in that order; junction bases with no gene match: 10. Germline CDR1 is SGHRS and CDR2 is YFSETQ. In DNA, the CDR3 is TGCGCCAGCAGCATGAAAACAGGGGCGTCGAACACTGAAGCTTTCTTT. This sequence encodes CASSMKTGASNTEAFF.

The chain combines TRBV6-4 with TRBJ2-1, with a possible D match to TRBD1 (5 bases). Trimming left V 4 bases short and J 9 bases short, with 19 bases between. Germline V lookup: CDR1 MRHNA, CDR2 SNTAGT. The CDR3 spans 15 residues. This CDR3 reads CASSALLGWGGEQFF. The CDR3 bases are TGTGCCAGCAGTGCCCTACTCGGTTGGGGCGGTGAGCAGTTCTTC.

This clone was observed a few times. V gene TRBV7-2 combines with J gene TRBJ2-7, with 7 positions matching TRBD2. Germline V gene sequence: CDR1 SGHTA, CDR2 FQGNSA. J lost 0 bases, V lost 6 bases, and 8 bases had no gene match. The length of the CDR3 is 15 residues. The CDR3 is CASSRSPGGSYEQYF. CDR3 sequence (DNA): TGTGCCAGCAGTAGGAGTCCGGGGGGCTCCTACGAGCAGTACTTC. Full variable domain (missing parts from reference TRBV7-2 and TRBJ2-7): GAGVSQSPSNKVTEKGKDVELRCDPISGHTALYWYRQSLGQGLEFLIYFQGNSAPDKSGLPSDRFSAERTGGSVSTLTIQRTQQEDSAVYLCASSRSPGGSYEQYFGPGTRLTVT.

The chain is built from TRBV6-2 or TRBV6-3 and TRBJ1-2; possible D gene TRBD1, 5 bases. The CDR3 runs 14 residues. Deletions cut 2 bases from V and 8 bases from J, with 15 bases between. The germline V gene encodes CDR1 MNHEY and CDR2 SVGEGT. The CDR3 is CASSYPGLSSGYTF. The DNA for the CDR3 is TGTGCCAGCAGTTACCCGGGACTCAGTTCAGGCTACACCTTC.

The chain carries TRBV9 and TRBJ2-7; the match to TRBD1 covers 9 bases. The J segment lost 1 base and the V segment lost 4 bases, leaving 15 bases of the junction unmatched. The CDR3 has 18 amino acids. In germline, CDR1 is SGDLS, CDR2 YYNGEE. The CDR3 loop reads CASSPQGGGQGYSYEQYF. For the CDR3, the DNA is TGTGCCAGCAGCCCTCAAGGGGGGGGACAGGGATATTCCTACGAGCAGTACTTC.

This sequence joins TRBV27 and TRBJ2-1, with 12 nucleotides matching TRBD2. Germline V gene data show CDR1 as MNHEY and CDR2 as SMNVEV (reference sequence). With 4 bases clipped from V and 6 bases from J, the junction kept 4 bases outside the gene matches. The CDR3 runs 15 residues. CDR3 loop: CASSWSSGRGNEQFF. Here the CDR3 DNA reads TGTGCCAGCAGTTGGTCTAGCGGGAGGGGCAATGAGCAGTTCTTC.

This chain joins TRBV4-2 and TRBJ2-1, with D possibly TRBD1 on 6 matching bases. The CDR3 consists of 18 residues. Germline CDR1 reads LGHNA; CDR2 reads YNFKEQ. Trimming left V 0 bases short and J 0 bases short, with 15 bases between. CDR3 sequence reads: CASSQEIRGSFSYNEQFF. DNA of the CDR3: TGTGCCAGCAGCCAAGAGATTAGGGGGTCCTTCTCCTACAATGAGCAGTTCTTC.

V is TRBV10-1 and J is TRBJ2-7; D remains unclear. V lost 0 bases, J lost 3 bases, and 9 bases lay in between. Germline CDR1 is WNHNN and CDR2 is SYGVQD (reference sequence). The CDR3 has 14 residues. CDR3 DNA sequence: TGCGCCAGCAGTGAGTCGATACAGCTCTACGAGCAGTACTTC. Translating it yields CASSESIQLYEQYF.

V gene TRBV9 combines with J gene TRBJ2-1; 10 nucleotides line up with TRBD1. The germline CDR1 and CDR2 sequences are SGDLS and YYNGEE. The CDR3 consists of 16 residues. V trimming: 0 bases; J trimming: 7 bases; junction bases outside the gene matches: 7. CDR3 residues: CASSVAPGTGENEQFF. As DNA, the CDR3 is TGTGCCAGCAGCGTAGCTCCGGGGACAGGGGAGAATGAGCAGTTCTTC.

The chain is built from TRBV28 and TRBJ2-1; maybe TRBD1 (6 bases). This CDR3 is built from 16 residues. Trimming shortened V by 1 base and J by 9 bases, and 19 bases separated the two germline ends. Germline lookup yields CDR1 MDHEN and CDR2 SYDVKM. This CDR3 reads CASSLLGPGADGEQFF. The CDR3 DNA is TGTGCCAGCAGTTTATTAGGTCCAGGGGCAGATGGTGAGCAGTTCTTC.

This chain links TRBV20-1 with TRBJ2-7; 13 nucleotides agree with TRBD2. The V segment lost 3 bases and the J segment 1 base; nucleotides outside the gene matches: 6. There are 16 residues in the CDR3. CDR1 is DFQATT and CDR2 is SNEGSKA in the germline V gene (reference sequence). Here the CDR3 DNA reads TGCAGTGCTAGTTCTACTAGCGGGAGGGGGTCCTACGAGCAGTACTTC. It yields the protein CSASSTSGRGSYEQYF.

This chain uses TRBV12-3 or TRBV12-4 with TRBJ2-2; TRBD1 is a possible D gene (6 bases). Trimming took 6 bases from V and 7 from J, leaving 12 bases between them. The CDR3 has 13 residues. CDR3 bases: TGTGCCAGCAGCCTCAGGGGCAGCGGGGAGCTGTTTTTT. Translated, it gives CASSLRGSGELFF.

The chain combines TRBV2 with TRBJ2-5; 12 positions agree with TRBD2. The CDR3 runs 16 residues. Per germline, CDR1 SNHLY and CDR2 FYNNEI. J gave up 4 bases and V 5 bases, and 8 bases lay outside the gene matches. CDR3 nucleotide sequence: TGTGCCAGCAGTACGCCTAGCGGGGGGGACGGAGAGACCCAGTACTTC. It codes for CASSTPSGGDGETQYF.

The V call is TRBV18, the J call TRBJ2-5, with D possibly being TRBD1 (6 bases). CDR3 length equals 19 residues. The germline CDR1 and CDR2 sequences are KGHSH and LQKENI. V lost 4 bases and J lost 0, with 24 bases in between. CDR3 amino acids: CASSLKKNRDKLYQETQYF. The CDR3 DNA is TGTGCCAGCTCACTCAAAAAAAACCGGGACAAACTGTACCAAGAGACCCAGTACTTC. The entire variable domain, with the rest obtained from reference TRBV18 and TRBJ2-5, is as follows: NAGVMQNPRHLVRRRGQEARLRCSPMKGHSHVYWYRQLPEEGLKFMVYLQKENIIDESGMPKERFSAEFPKEGPSILRIQQVVRGDSAAYFCASSLKKNRDKLYQETQYFGPGTRLLVL.

The chain combines TRBV3-1 (or the pseudogene TRBV3-2) with TRBJ2-7; D may be TRBD1 (5 bases). The CDR3 covers 15 residues. V gave up 4 bases and J gave up 1 base, with 14 bases separating them. In germline, CDR1 is LGHDT, CDR2 YNNKEL (reference sequence). The CDR3 sequence: CASSLDSLLSYEQYF. The CDR3 region has the DNA TGTGCCAGCAGCCTCGACAGCCTACTATCCTACGAGCAGTACTTC.

CDR3 in amino acids: CAIRQGLGDQPQHF. In nucleotides, the CDR3 is TGTGCCATCAGGCAGGGGTTAGGGGATCAGCCCCAGCATTTT. The J gene is TRBJ1-5, the V gene TRBV10-3, with a weak D call TRBD1 (6 bases). Trimming stripped 6 bases from V and 5 bases from J, with 14 bases between. Germline values: CDR1 ENHRY, CDR2 SYGVKD. This CDR3 comprises 14 residues.

The chain carries TRBV2 and TRBJ1-1; weak D call: TRBD1 (5 bases). Trimming pared 4 bases from V and 1 base from J, leaving 13 bases between. CDR1 SNHLY and CDR2 FYNNEI come from the germline V gene. This CDR3 is built from 15 residues. CDR3 residues: CASSALTARNTEAFF. The DNA for the CDR3 is TGTGCCAGCAGTGCATTGACAGCCAGGAACACTGAAGCTTTCTTT.

This chain joins TRBV7-2 and TRBJ2-7, with a possible D match to TRBD2 (6 bases). Trimming took 1 base from V and 3 from J, leaving 16 bases between them. The CDR3 runs to 16 residues. CDR1 and CDR2 from the germline V gene are SGHTA and FQGNSA. In DNA, the CDR3 is TGTGCCAGCAGCTTAGAAGAGGGCGGAGGGCTCTACGAGCAGTACTTC. As protein: CASSLEEGGGLYEQYF.

V is TRBV14 and J is TRBJ2-1; 10 bases map to TRBD1. The CDR3 sequence is 16 residues long. J was trimmed by 6 bases and V by 4 bases; bases with no gene match: 9. Germline CDR1 is SGHDN and CDR2 is FVKESK. CDR3 sequence: CASSLRRDRGSNEQFF. The CDR3 DNA reads TGTGCCAGCAGCCTACGAAGGGACAGGGGATCCAATGAGCAGTTCTTC.

The gene calls are TRBV28 and TRBJ1-3, with 8 bases lining up with TRBD1. The CDR3 covers 14 residues. J was trimmed by 1 base and V by 8 bases; bases with no gene match: 4. From germline, CDR1 is MDHEN and CDR2 SYDVKM. The CDR3 spells CASEQGGSGNTIYF. The CDR3 DNA reads TGTGCCAGCGAACAGGGGGGATCTGGAAACACCATATATTTT.

The chain uses TRBV12-3 or TRBV12-4 and TRBJ1-5; D gene unclear. The CDR3 is made up of 11 amino acids. With 2 bases removed from V and 11 bases from J, the gap between germline ends came to 7 bases. The CDR3 DNA sequence: TGTGCCAGCAGTTTATGGGAGTCCCAGCATTTT. Amino acids: CASSLWESQHF.

The chain is built from TRBV18 and TRBJ1-1; D uncertain. Germline V gene data show CDR1 as KGHSH and CDR2 as LQKENI. The length of the CDR3 is 15 residues. The V and J ends lost 2 bases and 1 base respectively, with 11 bases between them. The CDR3 DNA follows: TGTGCCAGCTCACCAACGATAACGGGGAACACTGAAGCTTTCTTT. It codes for CASSPTITGNTEAFF. Supplemented by reference TRBV18 and TRBJ1-1, the full variable domain reads NAGVMQNPRHLVRRRGQEARLRCSPMKGHSHVYWYRQLPEEGLKFMVYLQKENIIDESGMPKERFSAEFPKEGPSILRIQQVVRGDSAAYFCASSPTITGNTEAFFGQGTRLTVV.

In its sample, this clone was seen once. V usage is TRBV11-2 and J usage is TRBJ1-4, with TRBD1 identical over 9 bases. Trimming removed 5 bases from V and 5 bases from J; junction bases left unmatched: 6. This CDR3 is 15 amino acids long. Germline V gene lookup returns CDR1 SGHAT and CDR2 FQNNGV. The CDR3 bases are TGTGCCAGCAGCCCCTTCGGACAGGGGAATGAAAAACTGTTTTTT. Its protein is CASSPFGQGNEKLFF.

This chain joins TRBV28 and TRBJ1-2; perhaps TRBD1 as D (6 bases). The CDR3 covers 13 residues. Germline V gene lookup returns CDR1 MDHEN and CDR2 SYDVKM. The CDR3 spells CVAEATQGDGYTF. As DNA, the CDR3 is TGTGTCGCCGAGGCTACACAGGGCGATGGCTACACCTTC.

Notes on this clone: Within the sample, other DNA sequences also encode this same CDR3. V and J are TRBV27 and TRBJ1-1; TRBD1 might be the D (6 bases). The length of the CDR3 is 13 residues. Germline CDR1 is MNHEY and CDR2 is SMNVEV (reference sequence). V dropped 3 bases and J dropped 3 bases, with 8 bases sitting between them. CDR3 residues: CASSLNRDTEAFF. The CDR3 DNA reads TGTGCCAGCAGTTTGAACAGGGACACTGAAGCTTTCTTT.